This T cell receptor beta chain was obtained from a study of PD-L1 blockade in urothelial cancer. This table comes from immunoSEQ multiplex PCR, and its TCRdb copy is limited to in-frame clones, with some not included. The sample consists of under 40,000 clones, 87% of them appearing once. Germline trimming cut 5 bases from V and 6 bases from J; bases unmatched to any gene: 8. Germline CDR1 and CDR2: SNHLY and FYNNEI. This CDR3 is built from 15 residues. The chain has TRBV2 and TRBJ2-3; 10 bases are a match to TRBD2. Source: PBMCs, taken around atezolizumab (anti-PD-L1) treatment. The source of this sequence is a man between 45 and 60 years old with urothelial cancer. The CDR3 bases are TGTGCCAGCAGTAAACTAGCGGGGTACATGGATACGCAGTATTTT. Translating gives CASSKLAGYMDTQYF.